The 27 T cell receptor beta chains reported below all come from one sample, sequenced in a study of technical replicates of blood from several donors. Some clones are missing from TCRdb's copy, which holds only in-frame ones; the method was immunoSEQ multiplex PCR. The sample holds tens of thousands of clones; around 86% are singletons and the top ten take roughly 5.1%. Specimen: PBMCs. These receptor sequences come from a human donor in good health. Some clones in this sample may be carry-over from other donors' samples.

The gene calls are TRBV2 and TRBJ1-1; unclear D gene. This CDR3 is built from 11 residues. The germline V gene encodes CDR1 SNHLY and CDR2 FYNNEI. V lost 4 bases and J lost 4, with 4 bases in between. CDR3 bases: TGTGCCAGCAGTGGTAGCACTGAAGCTTTCTTT. Translating gives CASSGSTEAFF. Drawing the rest from reference TRBV2 and TRBJ1-1, the complete variable domain is EPEVTQTPSHQVTQMGQEVILRCVPISNHLYFYWYRQILGQKVEFLVSFYNNEISEKSEIFDDQFSVERPDGSNFTLKIRSTKLEDSAMYFCASSGSTEAFFGQGTRLTVV.

The count of this clone is one. V gene TRBV4-1 combines with J gene TRBJ2-3; 9 nucleotides line up with TRBD1. Germline trimming cut 4 bases from V and 3 bases from J; bases unmatched to any gene: 8. This CDR3 is 16 amino acids long. CDR1 MGHRA and CDR2 YSYEKL come from the germline V gene. The CDR3 coding sequence is TGCGCCAGCAGCCGCACCTACAGGGGGCCGACAGATACGCAGTATTTT. This translates into CASSRTYRGPTDTQYF.

The chain carries TRBV7-2 and TRBJ2-3; D gene uncertain. CDR1 is SGHTA, CDR2 FQGNSA, per germline. V was cut by 1 base and J by 0 bases, with 8 bases left in between. The CDR3 is 15 amino acids. CDR3 DNA: TGTGCCAGCAGCTTAGAGGCGGTTAGCACAGATACGCAGTATTTT. It yields the protein CASSLEAVSTDTQYF.

This clone was observed a single time. The CDR3 sequence is CASSSSRGTDTQYF. The CDR3 DNA sequence: TGTGCCAGCAGCTCAAGCCGGGGTACAGATACGCAGTATTTT. V gene TRBV7-2 combines with J gene TRBJ2-3; tentatively, D is TRBD2 (5 bases). The CDR3 is made up of 14 amino acids. CDR1 SGHTA and CDR2 FQGNSA come from the germline V gene. V was pared by 4 bases and J by 3 bases, with 11 bases between.

In its sample, this clone was seen once. The V and J genes are TRBV7-9 and TRBJ2-5; tentative D call: TRBD1 (5 bases). The germline CDR1 and CDR2 sequences are SEHNR and FQNEAQ (reference sequence). This CDR3 region has 11 residues. Trimming shortened V by 4 bases and J by 5 bases, and 5 bases separated the two germline ends. Here the CDR3 reads CASSSGETQYF. The CDR3 nucleotides are TGTGCCAGCAGCTCAGGGGAGACCCAGTACTTC.

The chain combines TRBV19 with TRBJ1-5; 8 bases are a match to TRBD1. Germline V gene data show CDR1 as LNHDA and CDR2 as SQIVND (reference sequence). This CDR3 is built from 16 residues. Trimming cost V 0 bases and J 7 bases; bases outside gene matches: 8. CDR3 amino acids: CASSIDPTGAGQPQHF. For the CDR3, the DNA is TGTGCCAGTAGTATAGACCCGACAGGGGCCGGACAGCCCCAGCATTTT.

The rearrangement links TRBV11-2 to TRBJ2-4, with 11 bases that match TRBD2. The ends lost 4 bases at V and 7 bases at J; junction bases unmatched: 9. CDR3 length: 16 amino acids. CDR1 and CDR2 (germline): SGHAT, FQNNGV. The CDR3 DNA is TGTGCCAGCAGCTCTATAGCGGGAGGGCCTTTTAACATTCAGTACTTC. Its protein product is CASSSIAGGPFNIQYF.

The chain joins TRBV7-7 to TRBJ2-5, with 9 bases identical to TRBD1. Trimming cost V 4 bases and J 2 bases; bases outside gene matches: 5. The CDR3 has 15 residues. Germline CDR1 SSHAT, CDR2 FNYEAQ (reference sequence). The CDR3 bases are TGTGCCAGCAGCTCGGGACAGGGTTTTCAAGAGACCCAGTACTTC. This gives the protein CASSSGQGFQETQYF.

The genes are TRBV7-8 and TRBJ2-7, with 10 nucleotides matching TRBD2. Trimming cost V 3 bases and J 0 bases; bases outside gene matches: 8. CDR3 length: 17 amino acids. Germline values: CDR1 SGHVS, CDR2 FQNEAQ. The CDR3: CASSLVTSGISSYEQYF. The CDR3 DNA is TGTGCCAGCAGCTTGGTAACTAGCGGGATCAGCTCCTACGAGCAGTACTTC.

The CDR3: CASSSVGLANEQFF. The CDR3 DNA reads TGTGCCAGCAGCTCAGTCGGACTCGCCAATGAGCAGTTCTTC. This chain links TRBV7-6 with TRBJ2-1; TRBD2 is a possible D gene (5 bases). V lost 4 bases and J 6 bases, leaving 13 bases between the germline ends. This CDR3 is built from 14 residues. Per germline, CDR1 SGHVS and CDR2 FNYEAQ. The full variable domain, in which reference TRBV7-6 and TRBJ2-1 provide the parts outside the CDR3, is GAGVSQSPRYKVTKRGQDVALRCDPISGHVSLYWYRQALGQGPEFLTYFNYEAQQDKSGLPNDRFSAERPEGSISTLTIQRTEQRDSAMYRCASSSVGLANEQFFGPGTRLTVL.

This rearrangement joins TRBV5-8 to TRBJ2-5; possibly TRBD2 for D (6 bases). The CDR3 runs 16 residues. Trimming took 5 bases from V and 0 from J, leaving 17 bases between them. Germline lookup yields CDR1 SGHTS and CDR2 YDEGEE. The CDR3 reads CASSPGERAYQETQYF. The CDR3 bases are TGTGCCAGCAGTCCCGGGGAGCGGGCGTACCAAGAGACCCAGTACTTC.

This chain's CDR3 is CAWSYSSYEQYF. In nucleotides, the CDR3 is TGTGCCTGGAGTTACAGCTCCTACGAGCAGTACTTC. V gene TRBV30 combines with J gene TRBJ2-7, with D unresolved. V shed 2 bases and J shed 0 bases, with 5 bases lying between them. This CDR3 contains 12 residues. Germline CDR1 reads GTSNPN; CDR2 reads SVGIG (reference sequence). The full variable domain, with the rest looked up from reference TRBV30 and TRBJ2-7, is SQTIHQWPATLVQPVGSPLSLECTVEGTSNPNLYWYRQAAGRGLQLLFYSVGIGQISSEVPQNLSASRPQDRQFILSSKKLLLSDSGFYLCAWSYSSYEQYFGPGTRLTVT.

The genes are TRBV5-4 and TRBJ1-2; maybe TRBD1 (5 bases). The CDR3 length is 14 residues. From germline, CDR1 is SGHNT and CDR2 YYREEE (reference sequence). Trimming shortened V by 4 bases and J by 4 bases, and 14 bases separated the two germline ends. CDR3 DNA sequence: TGTGCCAGCAGCCTTAGGGGTTTGTCCTATGGCTACACCTTC. Its protein product is CASSLRGLSYGYTF.

This CDR3 is CASREDLLAGGNEQFF. For the CDR3, the DNA is TGTGCCAGCAGGGAGGACTTGTTAGCGGGGGGGAATGAGCAGTTCTTC. The chain links TRBV11-2 to TRBJ2-1; 11 nucleotides line up with TRBD2. V gave up 6 bases and J gave up 7 bases; unmatched junction bases: 11. Germline CDR1 and CDR2: SGHAT and FQNNGV. The CDR3 has 16 residues. The entire variable domain, with the rest obtained from reference TRBV11-2 and TRBJ2-1, is as follows: EAGVAQSPRYKIIEKRQSVAFWCNPISGHATLYWYQQILGQGPKLLIQFQNNGVVDDSQLPKDRFSAERLKGVDSTLKIQPAKLEDSAVYLCASREDLLAGGNEQFFGPGTRLTVL.

This clone was seen only once. The rearrangement uses TRBV30 and TRBJ2-4; no clear D. The CDR3 extends over 15 amino acids. V gave up 0 bases and J gave up 0 bases, with 9 bases separating them. Germline V gives CDR1 GTSNPN, CDR2 SVGIG (reference sequence). CDR3 in amino acids: CAWSVSVVAKNIQYF. CDR3 nucleotide sequence: TGTGCCTGGAGTGTGAGTGTCGTAGCCAAAAACATTCAGTACTTC. The full variable domain, completed using reference TRBV30 and TRBJ2-4, is SQTIHQWPATLVQPVGSPLSLECTVEGTSNPNLYWYRQAAGRGLQLLFYSVGIGQISSEVPQNLSASRPQDRQFILSSKKLLLSDSGFYLCAWSVSVVAKNIQYFGAGTRLSVL.

This clone showed up just a few times. The chain is built from TRBV30 and TRBJ2-7; weak D call: TRBD1 (6 bases). The ends were cut back, 0 bases at V and 3 bases at J, with 12 bases in the middle. The germline V gene has CDR1 GTSNPN and CDR2 SVGIG (reference sequence). The CDR3 has 14 residues. This CDR3 reads CAWSVIRGGYEQYF. CDR3 coding DNA: TGTGCCTGGAGTGTAATCAGGGGCGGCTACGAGCAGTACTTC.

The V and J genes are TRBV7-3 and TRBJ1-1, with TRBD1 as a possible D gene (5 bases). The germline V gene encodes CDR1 SGHTA and CDR2 FQGTGA. V lost 5 bases, J lost 4 bases, and 14 bases lay in between. This CDR3 contains 14 residues. The CDR3 DNA sequence: TGTGCCAGCAGCCTTAACGGGGGGATCACTGAAGCTTTCTTT. This translates into CASSLNGGITEAFF.

This chain uses TRBV5-4 with TRBJ2-2; D possibly corresponds to TRBD1 (6 bases). The CDR3 has 15 amino acids. Between the trimmed V and J ends, which lost 0 bases and 6 bases, there was a span of 12 bases. CDR1 and CDR2 from the germline V gene are SGHNT and YYREEE (reference sequence). In DNA, the CDR3 is TGTGCCAGCAGCTTGGAAACAGGGAAACCCGGGGAGCTGTTTTTT. Translated, it gives CASSLETGKPGELFF.

J is TRBJ2-7 and V is TRBV4-2; maybe TRBD1 (8 bases). Trimming pared 4 bases from V and 0 bases from J, leaving 22 bases between. The CDR3 runs 18 residues. Germline V gene sequence: CDR1 LGHNA, CDR2 YNFKEQ. The chain's CDR3 is CASSRYSNRGGPSYEQYF. The DNA of the CDR3 is TGTGCCAGCAGCCGGTACAGCAACAGGGGGGGACCCTCCTACGAGCAGTACTTC.

This clone was detected a few times. The rearrangement joins TRBV5-1 to TRBJ1-4; 7 positions match TRBD1. CDR1 and CDR2 from the germline V gene are SGHRS and YFSETQ. J was trimmed by 8 bases and V by 5 bases; bases with no gene match: 6. There are 13 residues in the CDR3. The CDR3 spells CASRAGGDEKLFF. The CDR3 coding sequence is TGCGCCAGCAGGGCAGGGGGAGACGAAAAACTGTTTTTT.

CDR3 loop: CASSLGLAAGGHTGELFF. CDR3 bases: TGTGCCAGCAGCCTAGGACTAGCGGCCGGAGGGCACACCGGGGAGCTGTTTTTT. This chain joins TRBV7-3 and TRBJ2-2; 10 bases are a match to TRBD2. After removal of 5 bases from V and 3 bases from J, the junction contained 12 bases not matched to a gene. Germline assignment: CDR1 SGHTA and CDR2 FQGTGA. The CDR3 is 18 residues long.

The V and J genes are TRBV15 and TRBJ2-5, with TRBD2 as a possible D gene (6 bases). The V gene's germline CDR1 is LNHNV and CDR2 YYDKDF (reference sequence). The ends were cut back, 5 bases at V and 0 bases at J, with 7 bases in the middle. The CDR3 is made up of 13 amino acids. The CDR3 DNA follows: TGTGCCACCAGCCCGGGGGACCAAGAGACCCAGTACTTC. This gives the protein CATSPGDQETQYF.

This clone was counted a few times. The rearrangement uses TRBV30 and TRBJ1-1, with D unresolved. The CDR3 spans 13 residues. CDR1 GTSNPN and CDR2 SVGIG come from the germline V gene (reference sequence). Between the trimmed V and J ends, which lost 7 bases and 1 base, there was a span of 13 bases. CDR3 DNA: TGTGCCTCCATGGGCCAGAAGAACACTGAAGCTTTCTTT. Translating it yields CASMGQKNTEAFF.

The chain joins TRBV23-1 to TRBJ1-2, with D unclear. TRBV23-1 is annotated as an ORF whose role is uncertain. With 4 bases removed from V and 2 bases from J, the gap between germline ends came to 14 bases. There are 15 residues in the CDR3. CDR3 loop: CASSLICSVNYGYTF. CDR3 in DNA: TGCGCCAGCAGTCTGATCTGCTCGGTCAACTATGGCTACACCTTC.

As concerns this clone: The germline gene is not matched at one end of the junction; a read error may be the cause. This rearrangement joins TRBV30 to TRBJ1-2; the D gene is possibly TRBD1 (5 bases). This CDR3 spans 11 amino acids. CDR1 is GTSNPN and CDR2 is SVGIG in the germline V gene (reference sequence). CDR3 DNA: TGTGCCTGGATGGGGGGGGTAGCGCCCTCCTTC. This gives the protein CAWMGGVAPSF.

The rearrangement links TRBV4-2 to TRBJ2-1; 11 bases align to TRBD2. The CDR3 runs 18 residues. Germline-derived CDR1 and CDR2 are LGHNA and YNFKEQ. V lost 3 bases, J lost 0 bases, and 7 bases stayed unmatched. The CDR3 sequence: CASSQLPSGGHSYNEQFF. The CDR3 DNA reads TGTGCCAGCAGCCAGCTGCCTAGCGGGGGGCACTCCTACAATGAGCAGTTCTTC.

This clone was counted a few times. The genes are TRBV6-4 and TRBJ2-3; 10 nucleotides line up with TRBD1. In germline, CDR1 is MRHNA, CDR2 SNTAGT. Unmatched junction bases numbered 7, after V lost 0 bases and J lost 7 bases. The CDR3 spans 16 residues. CDR3 protein: CASSDSGGQGSNTQYF. CDR3 bases: TGTGCCAGCAGTGACTCGGGGGGACAGGGGTCGAATACGCAGTATTTT.